This T cell receptor beta chain appears in the sequencing data of a study of cytomegalovirus exposure and HLA in healthy donors. CDR3 size: 16 residues. The ends were cut back, 5 bases at V and 0 bases at J, with 11 bases in the middle. Germline V CDR1 and CDR2: SGHTA, FQGNSA. The assay was immunoSEQ multiplex PCR, and TCRdb's table has in-frame clones only and misses some. The sample carries roughly 120,000 clones, approximately 91% recorded once. This receptor was identified in a man between 18 and 29 years old in good health and CMV-seropositive. The chain employs TRBV7-2 and TRBJ1-6; weak D call: TRBD1 (6 bases). Sequencing was carried out using PBMCs. In DNA form, the CDR3 reads TGTGCCAGCAGCCCAGGACAGTACTCCTATAATTCACCCCTCCACTTT. It translates to CASSPGQYSYNSPLHF.